This is a list of T cell receptor beta chains from one sample in a study of cytomegalovirus exposure and HLA in healthy donors. Clones were read by immunoSEQ multiplex PCR, and TCRdb kept only the in-frame ones, dropping some. The data show under 150,000 clones, with 84% seen just once and roughly 1.4% held by the top ten. The material sequenced was PBMCs. The source of these receptors is a woman under 40 in good health and CMV-seronegative. CDR3s include the opening cysteine and the closing phenylalanine or tryptophan. Fields, in order: CDR3 protein, CDR3 DNA, clone size, D gene, V gene, CDR3 length, J gene. D genes are given only for firm matches. The size of a clone is reported for some rows only, either as once, few or many, or as a class for expanded clones.

CDR3 protein: CASSQASLPPNEKLFF
CDR3 DNA: TGTGCCAGCAGTCAGGCGTCCTTACCTCCTAATGAAAAACTGTTTTTT
clone size: .
D gene: .
V gene: TRBV27
CDR3 length: 16
J gene: TRBJ1-4

CDR3 protein: CASSQGGKGYTF
CDR3 DNA: TGCGCCAGCAGCCAGGGGGGCAAGGGCTACACCTTC
clone size: .
D gene: TRBD1
V gene: TRBV5-1
CDR3 length: 12
J gene: TRBJ1-2

CDR3 protein: CASSLPGANYGYTF
CDR3 DNA: TGTGCCAGCAGCCTCCCTGGGGCGAACTATGGCTACACCTTC
clone size: few
D gene: .
V gene: TRBV7-9
CDR3 length: 14
J gene: TRBJ1-2

CDR3 protein: CASSLRGRQAANTEAFF
CDR3 DNA: TGTGCCAGCAGCTTAAGGGGGCGACAGGCCGCGAACACTGAAGCTTTCTTT
clone size: once
D gene: TRBD1
V gene: TRBV7-9
CDR3 length: 17
J gene: TRBJ1-1

CDR3 protein: CASSLDRANYNEQFF
CDR3 DNA: TGTGCCAGCAGCCTTGACAGGGCTAACTACAATGAGCAGTTCTTC
clone size: .
D gene: TRBD1
V gene: TRBV7-3
CDR3 length: 15
J gene: TRBJ2-1

CDR3 protein: CASSKTSGITGELFF
CDR3 DNA: TGTGCCAGCAGTAAGACTAGTGGGATAACCGGGGAGCTGTTTTTT
clone size: .
D gene: .
V gene: TRBV2
CDR3 length: 15
J gene: TRBJ2-2

CDR3 protein: CASSYSSGTGVHGYTF
CDR3 DNA: TGTGCCAGCAGTTACTCGAGTGGGACAGGGGTGCACGGCTACACCTTC
clone size: .
D gene: TRBD1
V gene: TRBV6-5
CDR3 length: 16
J gene: TRBJ1-2

CDR3 protein: CASSGASSYNSPLHF
CDR3 DNA: TGTGCCAGTAGTGGGGCGAGCTCCTATAATTCACCCCTCCACTTT
clone size: .
D gene: .
V gene: TRBV19
CDR3 length: 15
J gene: TRBJ1-6

CDR3 protein: CASSYSGQGHNEQFF
CDR3 DNA: TGTGCCAGCAGTTACTCGGGACAGGGTCACAATGAGCAGTTCTTC
clone size: .
D gene: TRBD1
V gene: TRBV6-5
CDR3 length: 15
J gene: TRBJ2-1

CDR3 protein: CASSPTGAGGYTF
CDR3 DNA: TGTGCCAGCTCACCTACAGGGGCTGGTGGCTACACCTTC
clone size: few
D gene: TRBD1
V gene: TRBV18
CDR3 length: 13
J gene: TRBJ1-2

CDR3 protein: CASSPTGTGNYGYTF
CDR3 DNA: TGTGCCAGCAGTCCAACCGGGACAGGGAACTATGGCTACACCTTC
clone size: .
D gene: TRBD1
V gene: TRBV7-9
CDR3 length: 15
J gene: TRBJ1-2

CDR3 protein: CASSLPFPRRRNSNQPQHF
CDR3 DNA: TGTGCCAGCAGCTTACCCTTCCCAAGACGGAGAAATAGCAATCAGCCCCAGCATTTT
clone size: .
D gene: .
V gene: TRBV7-3
CDR3 length: 19
J gene: TRBJ1-5

CDR3 protein: CASSRTGSGYNEQFF
CDR3 DNA: TGCGCCAGCAGCAGGACCGGGAGCGGCTACAATGAGCAGTTCTTC
clone size: .
D gene: .
V gene: TRBV5-1
CDR3 length: 15
J gene: TRBJ2-1

CDR3 protein: CASSYSEHEQFF
CDR3 DNA: TGTGCCAGCAGTTACTCTGAGCATGAGCAGTTCTTC
clone size: .
D gene: .
V gene: TRBV6-5
CDR3 length: 12
J gene: TRBJ2-1

CDR3 protein: CAISLTDTEAFF
CDR3 DNA: TGTGCCATCAGTCTCACAGACACTGAAGCTTTCTTT
clone size: .
D gene: .
V gene: TRBV10-3
CDR3 length: 12
J gene: TRBJ1-1

CDR3 protein: CASSEWTESYEQYF
CDR3 DNA: TGTGCCAGCAGTGAGTGGACAGAATCCTACGAGCAGTACTTC
clone size: .
D gene: .
V gene: TRBV6-1
CDR3 length: 14
J gene: TRBJ2-7

CDR3 protein: CASSPYSNQPQHF
CDR3 DNA: TGTGCCAGCAGCCCGTATAGCAATCAGCCCCAGCATTTT
clone size: .
D gene: .
V gene: TRBV2
CDR3 length: 13
J gene: TRBJ1-5

CDR3 protein: CASTLNRDSYGYTF
CDR3 DNA: TGTGCCAGTACCTTAAACCGGGACAGCTATGGCTACACCTTC
clone size: few
D gene: TRBD1
V gene: TRBV19
CDR3 length: 14
J gene: TRBJ1-2

CDR3 protein: CASSPGLAGTITDTQYF
CDR3 DNA: TGCGCCAGCAGCCCGGGACTAGCGGGGACCATCACAGATACGCAGTATTTT
clone size: .
D gene: TRBD2
V gene: TRBV5-1
CDR3 length: 17
J gene: TRBJ2-3

CDR3 protein: CASSPDSAPYEQYF
CDR3 DNA: TGTGCCAGCTCACCAGACAGTGCCCCCTACGAGCAGTACTTC
clone size: .
D gene: .
V gene: TRBV18
CDR3 length: 14
J gene: TRBJ2-7

CDR3 protein: CASSLSNRFSGNTIYF
CDR3 DNA: TGTGCCAGCAGCTTATCCAACAGATTCTCTGGAAACACCATATATTTT
clone size: once
D gene: .
V gene: TRBV7-8
CDR3 length: 16
J gene: TRBJ1-3

CDR3 protein: CASSSRIFANEKLFF
CDR3 DNA: TGTGCCAGTAGTTCGCGCATATTTGCTAATGAAAAACTGTTTTTT
clone size: .
D gene: .
V gene: TRBV19
CDR3 length: 15
J gene: TRBJ1-4

CDR3 protein: CASSLVDSPPKNEQYF
CDR3 DNA: TGTGCCAGCAGCTTGGTGGACTCTCCGCCAAAGAACGAGCAGTACTTC
clone size: once
D gene: .
V gene: TRBV5-4
CDR3 length: 16
J gene: TRBJ2-7

CDR3 protein: CASSQAWGPSSYNEQFF
CDR3 DNA: TGCGCCAGCAGCCAAGCTTGGGGGCCTAGCTCCTACAATGAGCAGTTCTTC
clone size: .
D gene: .
V gene: TRBV4-1
CDR3 length: 17
J gene: TRBJ2-1

CDR3 protein: CASSFGTAYYGYTF
CDR3 DNA: TGCGCCAGCAGCTTCGGGACAGCCTACTATGGCTACACCTTC
clone size: .
D gene: TRBD1
V gene: TRBV5-1
CDR3 length: 14
J gene: TRBJ1-2

CDR3 protein: CASSERGTGGAWYEQYF
CDR3 DNA: TGTGCCAGCAGTGAAAGGGGGACAGGGGGCGCGTGGTACGAGCAGTACTTC
clone size: .
D gene: TRBD1
V gene: TRBV2
CDR3 length: 17
J gene: TRBJ2-7

CDR3 protein: CASSFRTEQETQYF
CDR3 DNA: TGTGCCAGCAGCTTCCGGACAGAGCAAGAGACCCAGTACTTC
clone size: .
D gene: .
V gene: TRBV5-4
CDR3 length: 14
J gene: TRBJ2-5

CDR3 protein: CASTLLPAYEQYF
CDR3 DNA: TGTGCCAGCACACTACTCCCCGCCTACGAGCAGTACTTC
clone size: few
D gene: .
V gene: TRBV2
CDR3 length: 13
J gene: TRBJ2-7

CDR3 protein: CAWSDNNYGYTF
CDR3 DNA: TGTGCCTGGAGTGACAATAACTATGGCTACACCTTC
clone size: few
D gene: .
V gene: TRBV30
CDR3 length: 12
J gene: TRBJ1-2

CDR3 protein: CASSPNPTGSDLHF
CDR3 DNA: TGTGCCAGCTCACCTAATCCGACAGGGTCGGACCTCCACTTT
clone size: .
D gene: TRBD1
V gene: TRBV18
CDR3 length: 14
J gene: TRBJ1-6

CDR3 protein: CASSQWRGGRETQYF
CDR3 DNA: TGTGCCAGCAGCCAGTGGCGGGGGGGCCGGGAGACCCAGTACTTC
clone size: .
D gene: TRBD2
V gene: TRBV14
CDR3 length: 15
J gene: TRBJ2-5

CDR3 protein: CASSLRQGSLVNTEAFF
CDR3 DNA: TGCGCCAGCAGCTTGCGGCAGGGGTCATTGGTGAACACTGAAGCTTTCTTT
clone size: .
D gene: .
V gene: TRBV5-1
CDR3 length: 17
J gene: TRBJ1-1

CDR3 protein: CSARLNNEQFF
CDR3 DNA: TGCAGTGCTCGACTCAACAATGAGCAGTTCTTC
clone size: .
D gene: .
V gene: TRBV20-1
CDR3 length: 11
J gene: TRBJ2-1

CDR3 protein: CSAGGMATGNPDTQYF
CDR3 DNA: TGCAGCGCTGGGGGTATGGCGACAGGTAACCCAGATACGCAGTATTTT
clone size: once
D gene: .
V gene: TRBV29-1
CDR3 length: 16
J gene: TRBJ2-3

CDR3 protein: CAWNRPGTGSAYGYTF
CDR3 DNA: TGTGCCTGGAATCGTCCCGGGACAGGGTCTGCCTATGGCTACACCTTC
clone size: few
D gene: TRBD1
V gene: TRBV30
CDR3 length: 16
J gene: TRBJ1-2

CDR3 protein: CASSYSSGANVLTF
CDR3 DNA: TGTGCCAGCAGTTACTCGAGTGGGGCCAACGTCCTGACTTTC
clone size: .
D gene: .
V gene: TRBV6-5
CDR3 length: 14
J gene: TRBJ2-6

CDR3 protein: CASSSTGTGSYEQYF
CDR3 DNA: TGTGCCAGCAGCTCTACCGGGACAGGCTCCTACGAGCAGTACTTC
clone size: .
D gene: TRBD1
V gene: TRBV28
CDR3 length: 15
J gene: TRBJ2-7

CDR3 protein: CASSIVVGGSNIQYF
CDR3 DNA: TGTGCCAGTAGTATAGTAGTAGGAGGGTCAAACATTCAGTACTTC
clone size: .
D gene: .
V gene: TRBV19
CDR3 length: 15
J gene: TRBJ2-4

CDR3 protein: CASRGQGDSYEQYF
CDR3 DNA: TGTGCCAGCAGAGGGCAGGGGGACTCCTACGAGCAGTACTTC
clone size: .
D gene: TRBD1
V gene: TRBV2
CDR3 length: 14
J gene: TRBJ2-7

CDR3 protein: CASRPGSSFNSPLHF
CDR3 DNA: TGTGCCAGCAGGCCCGGGAGCTCTTTTAATTCACCCCTCCACTTT
clone size: .
D gene: .
V gene: TRBV2
CDR3 length: 15
J gene: TRBJ1-6

CDR3 protein: CASSLVYVSSSGANVLTF
CDR3 DNA: TGTGCCAGCAGCTTAGTATATGTATCGAGCTCTGGGGCCAACGTCCTGACTTTC
clone size: .
D gene: .
V gene: TRBV7-9
CDR3 length: 18
J gene: TRBJ2-6

CDR3 protein: CASSSGQVGRYNEQFF
CDR3 DNA: TGCGCCAGCAGCTCGGGACAGGTGGGGAGATACAATGAGCAGTTCTTC
clone size: .
D gene: TRBD1
V gene: TRBV5-1
CDR3 length: 16
J gene: TRBJ2-1

CDR3 protein: CASSIKRTGGSNEKLFF
CDR3 DNA: TGTGCCAGTAGTATTAAAAGGACAGGGGGCTCGAATGAAAAACTGTTTTTT
clone size: .
D gene: TRBD1
V gene: TRBV19
CDR3 length: 17
J gene: TRBJ1-4

CDR3 protein: CSVVASYEQYF
CDR3 DNA: TGCAGCGTTGTAGCCAGCTACGAGCAGTACTTC
clone size: once
D gene: .
V gene: TRBV29-1
CDR3 length: 11
J gene: TRBJ2-7

CDR3 protein: CASSGGGVGANVLTF
CDR3 DNA: TGTGCCAGCAGCGGTGGGGGGGTTGGGGCCAACGTCCTGACTTTC
clone size: .
D gene: TRBD2
V gene: TRBV9
CDR3 length: 15
J gene: TRBJ2-6

CDR3 protein: CASSIQQARNTEAFF
CDR3 DNA: TGTGCCAGCAGTATACAACAGGCTCGGAACACTGAAGCTTTCTTT
clone size: .
D gene: .
V gene: TRBV2
CDR3 length: 15
J gene: TRBJ1-1

CDR3 protein: CASSYTSGGNEQFF
CDR3 DNA: TGTGCCAGCAGTTACACTAGCGGGGGCAATGAGCAGTTCTTC
clone size: .
D gene: TRBD2
V gene: TRBV6-5
CDR3 length: 14
J gene: TRBJ2-1

CDR3 protein: CASSLILGGRNNEQFF
CDR3 DNA: TGTGCCAGCAGCTTAATCTTAGGAGGGCGCAACAATGAGCAGTTCTTC
clone size: .
D gene: .
V gene: TRBV11-2
CDR3 length: 16
J gene: TRBJ2-1

CDR3 protein: CASSFMGQGYYEQYF
CDR3 DNA: TGTGCCAGCAGCTTTATGGGACAGGGTTACTACGAGCAGTACTTC
clone size: .
D gene: TRBD1
V gene: TRBV5-4
CDR3 length: 15
J gene: TRBJ2-7

CDR3 protein: CASSYPRQQETQYF
CDR3 DNA: TGTGCCAGCAGTTACCCTAGACAGCAAGAGACCCAGTACTTC
clone size: .
D gene: .
V gene: TRBV28
CDR3 length: 14
J gene: TRBJ2-5

CDR3 protein: CASSPQRDTYEQYF
CDR3 DNA: TGTGCCAGCTCACCCCAACGAGACACTTACGAGCAGTACTTC
clone size: .
D gene: .
V gene: TRBV18
CDR3 length: 14
J gene: TRBJ2-7

CDR3 protein: CASSPSQSYEQYF
CDR3 DNA: TGTGCCAGCTCACCCTCCCAGTCCTACGAGCAGTACTTC
clone size: .
D gene: .
V gene: TRBV18
CDR3 length: 13
J gene: TRBJ2-7

CDR3 protein: CSVGAGWAMNTEAFF
CDR3 DNA: TGCAGCGTGGGTGCAGGGTGGGCGATGAACACTGAAGCTTTCTTT
clone size: .
D gene: .
V gene: TRBV29-1
CDR3 length: 15
J gene: TRBJ1-1